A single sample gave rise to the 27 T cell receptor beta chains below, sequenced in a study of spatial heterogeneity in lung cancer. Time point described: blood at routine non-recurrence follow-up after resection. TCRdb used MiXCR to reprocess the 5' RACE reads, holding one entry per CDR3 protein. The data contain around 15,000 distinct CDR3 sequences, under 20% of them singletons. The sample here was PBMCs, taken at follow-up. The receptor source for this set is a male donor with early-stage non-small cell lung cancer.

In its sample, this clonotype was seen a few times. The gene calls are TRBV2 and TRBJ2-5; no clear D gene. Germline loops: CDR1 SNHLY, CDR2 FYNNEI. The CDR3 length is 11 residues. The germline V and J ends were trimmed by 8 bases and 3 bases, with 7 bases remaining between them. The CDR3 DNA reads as TGTGCCAGCTCGGCGGAAGAGACCCAGTACTTC. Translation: CASSAEETQYF.

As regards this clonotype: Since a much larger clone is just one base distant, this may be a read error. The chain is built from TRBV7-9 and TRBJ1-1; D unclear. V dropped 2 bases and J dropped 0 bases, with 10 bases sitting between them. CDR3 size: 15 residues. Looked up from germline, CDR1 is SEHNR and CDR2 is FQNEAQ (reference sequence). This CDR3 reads CASSLSPGLNTEAFF. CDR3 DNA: TGTGCCAGCAGCTTATCTCCAGGCCTGAACACTGAAGCTTTCTTT.

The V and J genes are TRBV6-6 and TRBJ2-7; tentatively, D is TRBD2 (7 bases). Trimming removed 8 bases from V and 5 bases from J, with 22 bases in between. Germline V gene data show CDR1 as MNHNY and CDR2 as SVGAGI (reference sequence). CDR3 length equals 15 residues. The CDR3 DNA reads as TGTGCCAGCTCCCCGGCGGGGGCCTGGGTGGACGAGCAGTACTTC. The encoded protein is CASSPAGAWVDEQYF.

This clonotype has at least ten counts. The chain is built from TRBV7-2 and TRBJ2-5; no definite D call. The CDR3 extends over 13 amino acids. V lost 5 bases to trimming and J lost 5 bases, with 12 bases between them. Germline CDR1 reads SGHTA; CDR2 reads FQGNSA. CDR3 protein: CASSPSERETQYF. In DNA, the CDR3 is TGTGCCAGCAGCCCGTCGGAGCGTGAGACCCAGTACTTC.

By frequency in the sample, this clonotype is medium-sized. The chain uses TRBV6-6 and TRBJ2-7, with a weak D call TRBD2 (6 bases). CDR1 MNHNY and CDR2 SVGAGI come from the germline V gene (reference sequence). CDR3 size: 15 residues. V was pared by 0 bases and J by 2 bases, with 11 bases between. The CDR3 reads CASSYSEGPTYEQYF. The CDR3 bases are TGTGCCAGCAGTTACTCGGAGGGTCCGACCTACGAGCAGTACTTC.

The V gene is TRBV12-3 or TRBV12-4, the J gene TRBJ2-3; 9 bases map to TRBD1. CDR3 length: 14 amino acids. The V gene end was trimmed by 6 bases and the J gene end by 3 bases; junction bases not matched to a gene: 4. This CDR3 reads CASRTGGGTDTQYF. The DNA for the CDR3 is TGTGCCAGCAGGACAGGGGGAGGGACAGATACGCAGTATTTT.

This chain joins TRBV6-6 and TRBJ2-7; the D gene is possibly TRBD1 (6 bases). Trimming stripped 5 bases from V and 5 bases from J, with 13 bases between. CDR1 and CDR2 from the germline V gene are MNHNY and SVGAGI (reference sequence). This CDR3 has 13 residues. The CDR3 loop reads CASSPQGSHEQYF. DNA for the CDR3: TGTGCCAGCAGTCCACAGGGTTCCCACGAGCAGTACTTC.

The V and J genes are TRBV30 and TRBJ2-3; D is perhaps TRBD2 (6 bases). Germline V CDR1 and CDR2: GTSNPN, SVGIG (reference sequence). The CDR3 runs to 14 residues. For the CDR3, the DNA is TGTGCGGTGGAGGGCCTACGGGCCACAGATACGCAGTATTTT. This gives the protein CAVEGLRATDTQYF.

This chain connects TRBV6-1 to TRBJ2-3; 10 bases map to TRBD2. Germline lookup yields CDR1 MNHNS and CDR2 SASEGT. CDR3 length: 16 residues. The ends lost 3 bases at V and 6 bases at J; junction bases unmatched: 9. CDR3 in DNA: TGTGCCAGCAGTGAGAGTGTAGCGGGGGGCGCGGATACGCAGTATTTT. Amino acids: CASSESVAGGADTQYF.

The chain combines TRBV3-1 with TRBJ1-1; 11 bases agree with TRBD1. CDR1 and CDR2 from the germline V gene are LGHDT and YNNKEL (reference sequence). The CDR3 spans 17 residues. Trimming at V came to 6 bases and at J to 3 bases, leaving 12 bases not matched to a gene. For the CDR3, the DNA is TGTGCCAGCAGACGATACTCGGACAGGGGGCTAGACACTGAAGCTTTCTTT. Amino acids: CASRRYSDRGLDTEAFF.

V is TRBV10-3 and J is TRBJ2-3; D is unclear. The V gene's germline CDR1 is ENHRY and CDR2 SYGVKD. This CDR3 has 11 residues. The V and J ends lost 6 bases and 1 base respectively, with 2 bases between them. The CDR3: CAIRGTDTQYF. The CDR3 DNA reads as TGTGCCATCAGGGGCACAGATACGCAGTATTTT.

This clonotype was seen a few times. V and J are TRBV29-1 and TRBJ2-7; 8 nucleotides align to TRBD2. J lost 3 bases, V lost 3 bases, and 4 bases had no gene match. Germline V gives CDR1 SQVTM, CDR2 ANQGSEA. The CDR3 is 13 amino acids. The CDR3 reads CSVDGGGDYEQYF. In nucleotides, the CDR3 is TGCAGCGTTGACGGGGGGGGCGACTACGAGCAGTACTTC.

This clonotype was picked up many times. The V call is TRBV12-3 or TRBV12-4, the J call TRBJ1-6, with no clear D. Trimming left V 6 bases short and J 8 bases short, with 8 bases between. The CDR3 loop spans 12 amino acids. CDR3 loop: CASSHQYSPLHF. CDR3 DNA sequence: TGTGCCAGCAGCCACCAATATTCACCCCTCCACTTT.

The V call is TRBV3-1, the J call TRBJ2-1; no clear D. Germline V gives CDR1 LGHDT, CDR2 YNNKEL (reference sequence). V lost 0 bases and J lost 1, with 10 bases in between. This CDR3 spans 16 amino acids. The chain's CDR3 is CASSQDIQFSYNEQFF. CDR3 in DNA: TGTGCCAGCAGCCAAGATATACAGTTTTCCTACAATGAGCAGTTCTTC.

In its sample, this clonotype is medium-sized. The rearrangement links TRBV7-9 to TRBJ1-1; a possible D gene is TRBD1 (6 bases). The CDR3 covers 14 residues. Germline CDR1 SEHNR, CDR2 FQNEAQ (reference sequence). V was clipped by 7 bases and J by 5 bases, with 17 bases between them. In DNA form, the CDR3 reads TGTGCCAGCACCACCCATCGGACAGTAACTGAAGCTTTCTTT. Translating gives CASTTHRTVTEAFF.

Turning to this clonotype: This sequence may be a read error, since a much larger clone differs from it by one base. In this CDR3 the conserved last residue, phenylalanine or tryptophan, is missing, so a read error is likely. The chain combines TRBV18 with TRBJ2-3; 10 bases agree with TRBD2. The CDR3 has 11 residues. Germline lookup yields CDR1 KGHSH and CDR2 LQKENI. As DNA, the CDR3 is TGCTCCAGCGGGGGGGCAGATACGCAGTATTTA. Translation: CSSGGADTQYL.

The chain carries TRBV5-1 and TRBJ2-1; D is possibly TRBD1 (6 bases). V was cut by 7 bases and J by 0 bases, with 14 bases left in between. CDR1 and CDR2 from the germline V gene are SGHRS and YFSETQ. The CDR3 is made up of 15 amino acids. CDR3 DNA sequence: TGCGCCAGCGCCCGGGACACCCTCTCCTACAATGAGCAGTTCTTC. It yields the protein CASARDTLSYNEQFF.

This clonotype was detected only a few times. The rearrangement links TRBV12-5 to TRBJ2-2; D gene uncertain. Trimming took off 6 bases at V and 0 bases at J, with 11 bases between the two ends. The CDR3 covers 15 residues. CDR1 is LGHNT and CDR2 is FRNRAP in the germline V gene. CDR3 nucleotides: TGTGCTAGTGGACTGGGCGCGGCGAACACCGGGGAGCTGTTTTTT. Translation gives CASGLGAANTGELFF.

The chain's CDR3 is CASSFPGGLSYNEQFF. CDR3 DNA sequence: TGTGCCAGCAGCTTCCCCGGGGGGCTTTCCTACAATGAGCAGTTCTTC. The gene calls are TRBV2 and TRBJ2-1, with a weak D call TRBD2 (7 bases). The germline V gene encodes CDR1 SNHLY and CDR2 FYNNEI. The CDR3 is made up of 16 amino acids. Trimming removed 6 bases at V and 1 base at J, with 16 bases between.

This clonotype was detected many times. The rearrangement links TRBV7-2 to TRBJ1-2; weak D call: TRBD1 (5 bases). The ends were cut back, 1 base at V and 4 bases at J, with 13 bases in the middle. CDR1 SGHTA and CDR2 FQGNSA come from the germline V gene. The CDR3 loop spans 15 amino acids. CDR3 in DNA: TGTGCCAGCAGCTTAGGGACACCGAATCTCTATGGCTACACCTTC. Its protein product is CASSLGTPNLYGYTF. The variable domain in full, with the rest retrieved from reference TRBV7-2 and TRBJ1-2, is GAGVSQSPSNKVTEKGKDVELRCDPISGHTALYWYRQSLGQGLEFLIYFQGNSAPDKSGLPSDRFSAERTGGSVSTLTIQRTQQEDSAVYLCASSLGTPNLYGYTFGSGTRLTVV.

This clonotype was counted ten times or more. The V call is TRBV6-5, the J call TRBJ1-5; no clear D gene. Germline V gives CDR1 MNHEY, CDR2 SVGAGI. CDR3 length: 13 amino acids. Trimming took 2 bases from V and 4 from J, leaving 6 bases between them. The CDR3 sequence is CASSYGGNQPQHF. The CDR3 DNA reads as TGTGCCAGCAGTTACGGAGGGAATCAGCCCCAGCATTTT.

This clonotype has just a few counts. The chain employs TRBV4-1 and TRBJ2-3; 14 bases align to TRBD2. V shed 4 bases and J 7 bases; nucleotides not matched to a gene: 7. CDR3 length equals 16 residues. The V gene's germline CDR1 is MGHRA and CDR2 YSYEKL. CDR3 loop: CASSRMTSGGEYTQYF. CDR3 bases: TGCGCCAGCAGCCGTATGACTAGCGGGGGGGAATATACGCAGTATTTT.

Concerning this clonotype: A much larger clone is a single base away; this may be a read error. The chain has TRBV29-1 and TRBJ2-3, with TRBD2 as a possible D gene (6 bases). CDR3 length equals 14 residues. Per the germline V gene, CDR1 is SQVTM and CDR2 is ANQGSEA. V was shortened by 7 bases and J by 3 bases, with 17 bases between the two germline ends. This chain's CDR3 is CSADEGAGTDTQYF. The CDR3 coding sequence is TGCAGCGCTGATGAGGGTGCGGGGACAGATACGCAGTATTTT.

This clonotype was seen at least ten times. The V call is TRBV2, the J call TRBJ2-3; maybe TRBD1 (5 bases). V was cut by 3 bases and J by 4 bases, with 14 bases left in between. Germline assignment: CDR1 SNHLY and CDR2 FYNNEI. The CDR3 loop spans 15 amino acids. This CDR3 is CASSEGLGAADTQYF. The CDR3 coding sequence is TGTGCCAGCAGTGAGGGTCTAGGGGCGGCAGATACGCAGTATTTT.

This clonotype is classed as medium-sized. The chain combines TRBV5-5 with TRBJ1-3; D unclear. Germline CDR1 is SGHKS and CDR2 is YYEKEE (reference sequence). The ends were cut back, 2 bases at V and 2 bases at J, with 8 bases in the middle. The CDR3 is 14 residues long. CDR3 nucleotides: TGTGCCAGCAGCTTTTGGAGGCCTGGAAACACCATATATTTT. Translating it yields CASSFWRPGNTIYF.

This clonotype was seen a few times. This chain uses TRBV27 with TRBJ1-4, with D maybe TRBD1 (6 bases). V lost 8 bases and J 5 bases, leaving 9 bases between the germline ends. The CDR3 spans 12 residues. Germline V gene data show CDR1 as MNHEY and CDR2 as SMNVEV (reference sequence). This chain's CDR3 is CASGQLNEKLFF. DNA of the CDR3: TGTGCCAGCGGACAGCTGAATGAAAAACTGTTTTTT.

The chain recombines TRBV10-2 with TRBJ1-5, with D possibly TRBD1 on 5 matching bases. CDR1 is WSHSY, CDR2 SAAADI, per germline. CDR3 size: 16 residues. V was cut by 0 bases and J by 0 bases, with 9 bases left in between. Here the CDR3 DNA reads TGCGCCAGCAGTGAGTCAATAGGGGATAGCAATCAGCCCCAGCATTTT. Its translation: CASSESIGDSNQPQHF.